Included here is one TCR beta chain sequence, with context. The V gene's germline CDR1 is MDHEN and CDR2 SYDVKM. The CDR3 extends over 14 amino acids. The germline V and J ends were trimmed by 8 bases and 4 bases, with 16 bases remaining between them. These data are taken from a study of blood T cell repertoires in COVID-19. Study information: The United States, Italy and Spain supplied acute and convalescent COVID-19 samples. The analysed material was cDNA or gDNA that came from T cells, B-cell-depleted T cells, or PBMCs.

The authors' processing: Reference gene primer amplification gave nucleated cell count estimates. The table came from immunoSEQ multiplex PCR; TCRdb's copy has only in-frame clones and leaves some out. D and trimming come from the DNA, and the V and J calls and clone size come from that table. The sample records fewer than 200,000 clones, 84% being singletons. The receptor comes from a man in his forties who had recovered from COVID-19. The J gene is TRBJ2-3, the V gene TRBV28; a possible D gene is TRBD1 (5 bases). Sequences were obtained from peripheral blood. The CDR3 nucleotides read TGTGCCAGCGGGGCCTCGGTTTTTGCAGATACGCAGTATTTT. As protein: CASGASVFADTQYF.